This entry concerns a single T cell receptor beta chain. The sample contains more than one DNA sequence encoding this CDR3. Original processing methods: Filtering differed because ImmunoSEQ produced junction-only sequences that carried no quality scores. Some clones are missing from TCRdb's copy, which holds only in-frame ones; the method was immunoSEQ multiplex PCR. D and trimming were read from the DNA, whereas the V and J calls and clone size are those reported in that table. In the table there are roughly 2,000,000 clones, about 95% of which are singletons. The sample comes from a study of shared clonotypes between healthy human individuals. Germline V gives CDR1 LNHDA, CDR2 SQIVND (reference sequence). The CDR3 covers 15 residues. V was clipped by 1 base and J by 0 bases, with 8 bases between them. Naive CD8 cells comprised CD45RO-negative, CCR7-positively selected cells, excluding terminally differentiated effector memory CD45RA+ cells.

Sequenced: naive CD8+ T cells sorted from blood. The V gene is TRBV19, the J gene TRBJ2-3; D unresolved. The TCR was taken from a man aged 18 to 35 in good health. The CDR3: CASSIVGSSTDTQYF. In nucleotides, the CDR3 is TGTGCCAGTAGTATAGTCGGCAGTAGCACAGATACGCAGTATTTT.